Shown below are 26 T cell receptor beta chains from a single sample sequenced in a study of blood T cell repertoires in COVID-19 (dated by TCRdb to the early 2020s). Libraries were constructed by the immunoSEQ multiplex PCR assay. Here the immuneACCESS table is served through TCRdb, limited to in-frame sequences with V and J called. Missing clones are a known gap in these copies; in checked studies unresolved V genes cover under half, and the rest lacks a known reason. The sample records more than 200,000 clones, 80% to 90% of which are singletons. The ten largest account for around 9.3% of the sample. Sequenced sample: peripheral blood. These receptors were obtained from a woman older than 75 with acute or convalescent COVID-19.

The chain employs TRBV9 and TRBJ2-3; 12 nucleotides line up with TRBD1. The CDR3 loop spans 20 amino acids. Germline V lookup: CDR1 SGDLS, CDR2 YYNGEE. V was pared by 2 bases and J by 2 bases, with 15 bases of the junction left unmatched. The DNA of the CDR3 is TGTGCCAGCAGCGTGGGGACAGGGGGCATTCCAAGGATATCCACAGATACGCAGTATTTT. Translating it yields CASSVGTGGIPRISTDTQYF. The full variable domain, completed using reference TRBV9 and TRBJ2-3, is DSGVTQTPKHLITATGQRVTLRCSPRSGDLSVYWYQQSLDQGLQFLIQYYNGEERAKGNILERFSAQQFPDLHSELNLSSLELGDSALYFCASSVGTGGIPRISTDTQYFGPGTRLTVL.

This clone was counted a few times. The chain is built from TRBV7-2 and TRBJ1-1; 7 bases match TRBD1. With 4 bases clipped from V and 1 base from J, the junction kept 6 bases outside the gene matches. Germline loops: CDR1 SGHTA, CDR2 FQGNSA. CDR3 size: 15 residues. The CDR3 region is CASSSLRGANTEAFF. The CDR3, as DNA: TGTGCCAGCAGCTCTCTCAGGGGGGCGAACACTGAAGCTTTCTTT.

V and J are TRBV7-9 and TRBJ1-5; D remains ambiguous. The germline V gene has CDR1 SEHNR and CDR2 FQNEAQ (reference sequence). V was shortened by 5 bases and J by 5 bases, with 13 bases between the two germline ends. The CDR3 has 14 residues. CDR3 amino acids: CASSGGGLDQPQHF. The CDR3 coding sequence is TGTGCCAGCAGCGGCGGAGGGTTGGATCAGCCCCAGCATTTT.

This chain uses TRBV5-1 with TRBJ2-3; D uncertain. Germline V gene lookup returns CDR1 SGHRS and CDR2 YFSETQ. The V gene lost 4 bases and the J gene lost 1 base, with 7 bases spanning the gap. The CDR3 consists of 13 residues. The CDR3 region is CASSDQGTDTQYF. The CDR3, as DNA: TGCGCCAGCAGCGATCAGGGCACAGATACGCAGTATTTT. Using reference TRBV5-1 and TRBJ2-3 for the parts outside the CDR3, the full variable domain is KAGVTQTPRYLIKTRGQQVTLSCSPISGHRSVSWYQQTPGQGLQFLFEYFSETQRNKGNFPGRFSGRQFSNSRSEMNVSTLELGDSALYLCASSDQGTDTQYFGPGTRLTVL.

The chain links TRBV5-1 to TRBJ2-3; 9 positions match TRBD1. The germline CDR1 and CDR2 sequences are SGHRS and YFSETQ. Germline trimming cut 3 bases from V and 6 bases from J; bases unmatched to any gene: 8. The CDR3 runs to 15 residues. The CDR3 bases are TGCGCCAGCAGCTGGGGGGACAGGGCGGTTGATACGCAGTATTTT. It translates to CASSWGDRAVDTQYF.

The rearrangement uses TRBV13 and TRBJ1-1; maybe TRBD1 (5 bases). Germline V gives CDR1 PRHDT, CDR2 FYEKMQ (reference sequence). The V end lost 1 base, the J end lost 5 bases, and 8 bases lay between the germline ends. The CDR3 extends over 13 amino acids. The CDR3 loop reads CASSLEGRTEAFF. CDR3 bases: TGTGCCAGCAGCTTAGAGGGGAGGACTGAAGCTTTCTTT.

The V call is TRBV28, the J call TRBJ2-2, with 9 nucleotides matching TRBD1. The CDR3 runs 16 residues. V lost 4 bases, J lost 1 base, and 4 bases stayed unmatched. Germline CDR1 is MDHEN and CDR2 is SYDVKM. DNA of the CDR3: TGTGCCAGCAGTTCGACAGGGGGAATGAACACCGGGGAGCTGTTTTTT. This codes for CASSSTGGMNTGELFF. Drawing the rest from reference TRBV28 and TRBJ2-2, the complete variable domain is DVKVTQSSRYLVKRTGEKVFLECVQDMDHENMFWYRQDPGLGLRLIYFSYDVKMKEKGDIPEGYSVSREKKERFSLILESASTNQTSMYLCASSSTGGMNTGELFFGEGSRLTVL.

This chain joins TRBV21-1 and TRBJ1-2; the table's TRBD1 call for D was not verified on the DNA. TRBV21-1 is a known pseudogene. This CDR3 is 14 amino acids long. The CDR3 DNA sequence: TGTGCCAGCAGCAAAATTGGGGGCGACTATGGCTACACCTTC. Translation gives CASSKIGGDYGYTF.

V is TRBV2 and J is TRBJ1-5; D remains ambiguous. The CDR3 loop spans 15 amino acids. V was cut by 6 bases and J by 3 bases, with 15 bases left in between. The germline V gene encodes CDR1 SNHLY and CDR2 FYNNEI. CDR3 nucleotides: TGTGCCAGCAGGTACGACATCGGCGACAATCAGCCCCAGCATTTT. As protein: CASRYDIGDNQPQHF.

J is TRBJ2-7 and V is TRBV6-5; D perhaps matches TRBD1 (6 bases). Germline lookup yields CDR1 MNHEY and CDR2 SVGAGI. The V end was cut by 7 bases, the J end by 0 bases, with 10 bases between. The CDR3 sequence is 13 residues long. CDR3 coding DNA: TGTGCCAGCACCCGGGACAACTCCTACGAGCAGTACTTC. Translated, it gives CASTRDNSYEQYF.

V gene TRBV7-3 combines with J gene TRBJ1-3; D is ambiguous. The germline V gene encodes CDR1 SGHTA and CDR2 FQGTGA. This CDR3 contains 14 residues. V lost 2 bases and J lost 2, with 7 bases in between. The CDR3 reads CASSLGLPGNTIYF. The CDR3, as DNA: TGTGCCAGCAGCTTAGGGCTCCCTGGAAACACCATATATTTT.

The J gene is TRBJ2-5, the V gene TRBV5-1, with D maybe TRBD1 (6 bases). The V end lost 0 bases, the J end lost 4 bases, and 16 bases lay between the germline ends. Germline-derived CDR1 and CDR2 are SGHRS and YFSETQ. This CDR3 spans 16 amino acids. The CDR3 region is CASSLASQGIGETQYF. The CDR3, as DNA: TGCGCCAGCAGCTTGGCATCCCAGGGGATTGGAGAGACCCAGTACTTC.

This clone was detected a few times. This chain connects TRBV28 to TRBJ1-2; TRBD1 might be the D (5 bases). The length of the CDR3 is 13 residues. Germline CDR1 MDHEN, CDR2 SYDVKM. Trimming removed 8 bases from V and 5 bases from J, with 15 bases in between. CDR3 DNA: TGTGCCAGCGGGGGGAGTCTCGCTTATGGCTACACCTTC. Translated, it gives CASGGSLAYGYTF.

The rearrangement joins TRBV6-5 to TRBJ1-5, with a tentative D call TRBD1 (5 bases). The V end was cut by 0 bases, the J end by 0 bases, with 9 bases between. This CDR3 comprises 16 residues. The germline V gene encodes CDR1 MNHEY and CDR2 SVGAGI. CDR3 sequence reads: CASSYSGGNSNQPQHF. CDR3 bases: TGTGCCAGCAGTTACTCGGGGGGGAATAGCAATCAGCCCCAGCATTTT.

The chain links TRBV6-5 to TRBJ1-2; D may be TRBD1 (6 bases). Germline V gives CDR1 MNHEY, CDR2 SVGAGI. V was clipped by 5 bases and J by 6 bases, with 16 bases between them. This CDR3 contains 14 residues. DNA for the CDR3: TGTGCCAGCAGTCCGGGGGGGCGGCTTGATGGCTACACCTTC. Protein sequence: CASSPGGRLDGYTF.

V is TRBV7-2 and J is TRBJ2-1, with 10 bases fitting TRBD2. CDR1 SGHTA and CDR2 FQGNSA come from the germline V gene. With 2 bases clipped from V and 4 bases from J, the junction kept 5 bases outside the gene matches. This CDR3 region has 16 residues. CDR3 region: CASSLNSGGRYNEQFF. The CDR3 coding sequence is TGTGCCAGCAGCTTAAATAGCGGGGGGCGTTACAATGAGCAGTTCTTC.

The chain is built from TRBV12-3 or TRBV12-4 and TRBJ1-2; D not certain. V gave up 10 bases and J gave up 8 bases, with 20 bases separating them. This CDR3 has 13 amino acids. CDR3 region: CATGDPAGSGYTF. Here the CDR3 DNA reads TGTGCCACCGGAGACCCGGCCGGCAGCGGCTACACCTTC.

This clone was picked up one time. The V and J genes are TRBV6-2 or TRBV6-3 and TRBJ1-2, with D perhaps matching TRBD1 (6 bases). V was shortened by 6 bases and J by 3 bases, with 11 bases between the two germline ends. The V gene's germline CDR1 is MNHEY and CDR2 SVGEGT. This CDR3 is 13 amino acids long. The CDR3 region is CASRPTGYYGYTF. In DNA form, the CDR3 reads TGTGCCAGCAGGCCTACAGGGTACTATGGCTACACCTTC.

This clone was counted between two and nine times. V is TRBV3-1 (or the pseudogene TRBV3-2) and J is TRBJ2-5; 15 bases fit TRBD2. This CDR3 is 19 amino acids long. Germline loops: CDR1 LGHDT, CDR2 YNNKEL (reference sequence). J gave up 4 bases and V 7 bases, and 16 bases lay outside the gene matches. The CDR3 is CASTPWEGLAGGPVETQYF. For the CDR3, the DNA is TGTGCCAGCACCCCCTGGGAAGGACTAGCGGGAGGGCCCGTAGAGACCCAGTACTTC.

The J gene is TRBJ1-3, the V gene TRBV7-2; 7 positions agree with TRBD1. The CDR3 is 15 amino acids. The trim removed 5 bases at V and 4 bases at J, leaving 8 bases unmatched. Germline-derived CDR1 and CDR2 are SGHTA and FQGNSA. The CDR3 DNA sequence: TGTGCCAGCAGCCAAGTGACAGGGCCCGGAAACACCATATATTTT. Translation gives CASSQVTGPGNTIYF.

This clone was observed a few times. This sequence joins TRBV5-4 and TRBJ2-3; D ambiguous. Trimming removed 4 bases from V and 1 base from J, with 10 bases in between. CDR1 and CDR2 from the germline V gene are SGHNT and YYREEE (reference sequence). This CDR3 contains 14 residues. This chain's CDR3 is CASSPSPGTDTQYF. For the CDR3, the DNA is TGTGCCAGCAGCCCTTCACCGGGCACAGATACGCAGTATTTT.

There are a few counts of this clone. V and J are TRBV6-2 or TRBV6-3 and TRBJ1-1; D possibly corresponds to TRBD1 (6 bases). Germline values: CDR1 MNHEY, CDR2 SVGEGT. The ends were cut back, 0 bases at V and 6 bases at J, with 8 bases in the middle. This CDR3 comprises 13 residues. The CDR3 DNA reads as TGTGCCAGCAGTTACTCTAGGACAGCTGAAGCTTTCTTT. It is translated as CASSYSRTAEAFF.

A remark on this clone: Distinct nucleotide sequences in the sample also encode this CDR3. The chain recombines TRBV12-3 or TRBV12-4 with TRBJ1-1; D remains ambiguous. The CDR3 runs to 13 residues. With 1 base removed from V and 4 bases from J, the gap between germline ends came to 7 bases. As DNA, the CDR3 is TGTGCCAGCAGTTTAGGTCGGGGCACTGAAGCTTTCTTT. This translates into CASSLGRGTEAFF.

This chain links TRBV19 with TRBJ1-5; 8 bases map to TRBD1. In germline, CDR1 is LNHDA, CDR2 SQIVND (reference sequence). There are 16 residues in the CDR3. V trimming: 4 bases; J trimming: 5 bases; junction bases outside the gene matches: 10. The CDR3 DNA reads TGTGCCAGTAGTACCCCCCCAGGGGGCCCCTATCAGCCCCAGCATTTT. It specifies CASSTPPGGPYQPQHF.

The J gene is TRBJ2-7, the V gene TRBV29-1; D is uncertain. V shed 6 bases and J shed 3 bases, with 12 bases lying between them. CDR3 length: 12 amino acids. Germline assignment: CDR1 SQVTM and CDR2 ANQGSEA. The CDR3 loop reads CSVLTNSYEQYF. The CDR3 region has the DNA TGCAGCGTCCTGACGAACAGCTACGAGCAGTACTTC.

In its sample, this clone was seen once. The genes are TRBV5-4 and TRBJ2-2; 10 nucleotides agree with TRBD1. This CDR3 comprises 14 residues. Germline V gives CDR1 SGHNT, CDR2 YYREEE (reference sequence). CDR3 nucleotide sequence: TGTGCGTATGGGACAGGGGCGAACACCGGGGAGCTGTTTTTT. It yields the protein CAYGTGANTGELFF.